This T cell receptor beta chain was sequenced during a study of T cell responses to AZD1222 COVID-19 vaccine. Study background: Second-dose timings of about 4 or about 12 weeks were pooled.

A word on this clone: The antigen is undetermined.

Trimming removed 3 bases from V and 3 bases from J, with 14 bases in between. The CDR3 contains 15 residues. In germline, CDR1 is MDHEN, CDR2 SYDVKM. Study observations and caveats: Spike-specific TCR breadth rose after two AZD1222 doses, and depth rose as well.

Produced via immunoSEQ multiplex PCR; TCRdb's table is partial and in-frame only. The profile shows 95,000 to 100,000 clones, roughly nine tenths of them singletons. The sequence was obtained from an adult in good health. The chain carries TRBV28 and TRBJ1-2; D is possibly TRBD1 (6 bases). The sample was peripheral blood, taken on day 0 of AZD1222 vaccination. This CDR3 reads CASSFIGGSDYGYTF. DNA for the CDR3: TGTGCCAGCAGTTTCATAGGGGGAAGTGACTATGGCTACACCTTC.